The present T cell receptor (beta chain) was sequenced within a study of T cells in Graves' hyperthyroidism and ophthalmopathy. The CDR3 is made up of 13 amino acids. Amplification targeted TCR beta CDR3 regions from RNA transcripts. A first-round RT-PCR of the TCR CDR3 used the HTBI primer set. Via MiXCR, TCRdb re-called the multiplex PCR reads, giving one row per CDR3 protein. The repertoire includes 300,000 to 450,000 distinct CDR3 sequences, 20% to 30% of them detected once, and more than 60% sits in the top ten. This clonotype was counted only a few times. One end of the junction varies from germline; a read error may be responsible.

This clonotype was obtained from a man aged 50 to 60 with Graves' hyperthyroidism. The source material was blood. The rearrangement uses TRBV12-3 or TRBV12-4 and TRBJ2-1; D not certain. The CDR3 bases are TGTGCCAGCAGTTTTGAGATTGGCAATGGGCAGTTCTTC. Its protein is CASSFEIGNGQFF.